The rows below give T cell receptor beta chains drawn from one sample of a study of T cells after yellow fever vaccination. MiXCR, run by TCRdb on the 5' RACE reads, gives a single entry per CDR3 protein. The sample shows about 58,000 distinct CDR3 sequences, around 6.1% of them seen only once. Sequences were derived from PBMCs, either bulk or a sorted T-cell subset (CD4+, CD8+, memory, or dextramer-sorted; not recorded which), sampled on the day of the yellow fever booster vaccination. The receptors here all came from a man aged 18 to 30 who received the YFV17D yellow fever vaccine. Each CDR3 is given without its conserved first and last residue. A D gene is named only where the DNA matches it firmly. A row's size may be missing; if present it is once, few, many or a size class.

size	D	J	V	CDR3
-	-	TRBJ2-2	TRBV20-1	SARGGETANTGELF
few	-	TRBJ2-1	TRBV4-1	ASSLRGSGNEQF
-	TRBD1	TRBJ2-6	TRBV5-1	ASREGQGISGANVLT
few	TRBD1	TRBJ2-7	TRBV5-4	ASSPEDRASSYEQY
few	TRBD1	TRBJ2-5	TRBV6-2/TRBV6-3	ASILGQGLETQY
few	TRBD1	TRBJ2-3	TRBV27	ASRRRDRVNDTQY
few	TRBD1	TRBJ2-1	TRBV5-5	ASSLGDRGYAEQF
few	TRBD2	TRBJ2-2	TRBV12-3/TRBV12-4	AINGGAGTGELF
-	-	TRBJ2-1	TRBV29-1	SVEVPEGDFLSYNEQF
-	-	TRBJ1-2	TRBV4-1	ASSQVGLGRGYGYT
-	-	TRBJ2-3	TRBV7-2	ASSWGRPDTQY
many	-	TRBJ1-2	TRBV11-2	ASSGGALNYGYT
few	-	TRBJ2-2	TRBV15	ATSRGRGTGELF
few	TRBD1	TRBJ1-6	TRBV5-1	ASSPKRGPASPLH
few	-	TRBJ2-5	TRBV20-1	SATGDGETQY
many	-	TRBJ2-2	TRBV6-5	ASSYSTGELF
many	-	TRBJ2-5	TRBV20-1	SARDADSPFQETQY
many	TRBD1	TRBJ2-7	TRBV12-3/TRBV12-4	ASRTGFYEQY
many	-	TRBJ2-1	TRBV7-9	ASRLEGSSSYNEQF
many	-	TRBJ1-2	TRBV7-2	ASSFGYGYT
many	-	TRBJ1-1	TRBV7-2	ASSLEPGVGSRSRAF
many	-	TRBJ2-3	TRBV7-9	ASRPLTDTQY
few	-	TRBJ2-3	TRBV4-1	ASSRDGAPGTDTQY
-	TRBD1	TRBJ1-1	TRBV25-1	ASSAGTGLSF
-	TRBD1	TRBJ1-2	TRBV4-3	ASSQDVLGGTGLYGYT
many	-	TRBJ1-2	TRBV9	ASSVVTQPYGYT
many	-	TRBJ2-7	TRBV12-3/TRBV12-4	ASSLADYEQY
few	TRBD1	TRBJ1-2	TRBV7-8	ASSPPGGWGYT
-	TRBD2	TRBJ2-4	TRBV4-2	ASSDLAGGSHIQY
few	TRBD1	TRBJ1-1	TRBV5-5	ASRRTGEGNTEAF
few	-	TRBJ1-3	TRBV5-1	ASSLAQGTDGNTIY
-	-	TRBJ2-5	TRBV12-3/TRBV12-4	ASSSGRGETQY
-	-	TRBJ2-5	TRBV7-9	ASSPGDPRQTQY
-	TRBD1	TRBJ1-2	TRBV25-1	ASSARFGTGNYGYT
many	-	TRBJ2-3	TRBV5-1	ASSLAQGTDTQY
few	-	TRBJ2-1	TRBV5-1	ASTLGDNEQF
many	-	TRBJ2-3	TRBV9	ASSAGAGAMDTQY
many	-	TRBJ2-7	TRBV6-6	ASSYSTQGQYEQY
-	-	TRBJ1-6	TRBV10-3	AISEMESANSPLH
-	TRBD1	TRBJ2-7	TRBV20-1	SASDRGLYEQY
many	-	TRBJ1-2	TRBV5-6	ASSLGRAGGYT